The 18 T cell receptor beta chains below all came from one sample that was sequenced in a study of blood T cell repertoires in COVID-19. Data came from immunoSEQ multiplex PCR; TCRdb stores just in-frame clones and leaves some out. The sample yields about 59,000 clones, more than 75% seen once. Sequenced sample: peripheral blood. The source of these receptors is a man in his sixties with acute or convalescent COVID-19.

This clone showed up just once. The chain recombines TRBV6-6 with TRBJ2-7; TRBD1 matches at 7 bases. Germline loops: CDR1 MNHNY, CDR2 SVGAGI (reference sequence). The CDR3 has 15 amino acids. V dropped 5 bases and J dropped 3; count of bases not matched to a gene: 10. The CDR3 sequence is CASSEIPGQIYEQYF. The CDR3, as DNA: TGTGCCAGCAGTGAGATACCGGGACAGATCTACGAGCAGTACTTC.

CDR3 in DNA: TGTGCCAGCGGACTTAACAGGGGCATTAGCAATCAGCCCCAGCATTTT. This sequence encodes CASGLNRGISNQPQHF. This rearrangement joins TRBV28 to TRBJ1-5; 7 nucleotides match TRBD1. J lost 0 bases, V lost 8 bases, and 10 bases had no gene match. CDR3 length: 16 amino acids. CDR1 is MDHEN, CDR2 SYDVKM, per germline.

The V gene is TRBV30, the J gene TRBJ2-1; 10 bases align to TRBD2. Germline V gene sequence: CDR1 GTSNPN, CDR2 SVGIG (reference sequence). The CDR3 length is 14 residues. After removal of 4 bases from V and 4 bases from J, the junction contained 4 bases not matched to a gene. The DNA for the CDR3 is TGTGCCTGGAACAGCGGGGGGGCATACAATGAGCAGTTCTTC. It is translated as CAWNSGGAYNEQFF.

The chain uses TRBV6-5 and TRBJ1-2; the D gene is possibly TRBD1 (5 bases). V lost 6 bases to trimming and J lost 7 bases, with 12 bases between them. Germline CDR1 is MNHEY and CDR2 is SVGAGI. The CDR3 contains 12 residues. The CDR3 DNA reads as TGTGCCAGCAGAGACGTCGGGGGTGGCTACACCTTC. Its translation: CASRDVGGGYTF.

This chain uses TRBV9 with TRBJ1-4; D might be TRBD1 (5 bases). The length of the CDR3 is 15 residues. V was clipped by 3 bases and J by 4 bases, with 13 bases between them. Germline CDR1 SGDLS, CDR2 YYNGEE. CDR3 protein: CASSDRDSFNEKLFF. CDR3 nucleotide sequence: TGTGCCAGCAGCGACCGGGACTCTTTTAATGAAAAACTGTTTTTT.

The CDR3 reads CASSLSGGSYEQYF. The CDR3 nucleotides are TGTGCCAGCAGTTTATCGGGGGGATCGTACGAGCAGTACTTC. V is TRBV27 and J is TRBJ2-7; TRBD2 might be the D (6 bases). Trimming shortened V by 0 bases and J by 4 bases, and 10 bases separated the two germline ends. This CDR3 is 14 amino acids long. From germline, CDR1 is MNHEY and CDR2 SMNVEV (reference sequence).

The chain uses TRBV6-1 and TRBJ1-6; D remains unclear. V shed 2 bases and J shed 10 bases, with 15 bases lying between them. Germline CDR1 reads MNHNS; CDR2 reads SASEGT. The CDR3 consists of 15 residues. This CDR3 is CASSEYGSRRSPLHF. DNA of the CDR3: TGTGCCAGCAGTGAATACGGCAGTAGGCGGTCACCCCTCCACTTT.

V and J are TRBV5-1 and TRBJ1-2, with D possibly TRBD1 on 5 matching bases. V lost 2 bases, J lost 7 bases, and 21 bases lay in between. CDR3 length equals 16 residues. CDR1 SGHRS and CDR2 YFSETQ come from the germline V gene. The CDR3 region has the DNA TGCGCCAGCAGCTTAAAAACACAACAGGAAATTGGTGGCTACACCTTC. It translates to CASSLKTQQEIGGYTF.

The V and J genes are TRBV2 and TRBJ1-1, with D perhaps matching TRBD1 (6 bases). The CDR3 extends over 13 amino acids. Germline V CDR1 and CDR2: SNHLY, FYNNEI. V was cut by 7 bases and J by 5 bases, with 14 bases left in between. This CDR3 is CASNGGAVTEAFF. Written as DNA, the CDR3 is TGTGCCAGCAATGGGGGGGCGGTGACTGAAGCTTTCTTT.

J is TRBJ1-2 and V is TRBV6-5, with TRBD1 identical over 7 bases. Germline-derived CDR1 and CDR2 are MNHEY and SVGAGI. Losses at the gene ends were 0 bases for V and 8 bases for J; bases not matched to a gene: 9. The CDR3 sequence is 15 residues long. The CDR3 is CASSYSGQVGRGYTF. CDR3 sequence (DNA): TGTGCCAGCAGTTACTCAGGACAGGTGGGGAGGGGCTACACCTTC.

The chain combines TRBV13 with TRBJ2-7; 10 bases align to TRBD1. Losses at the gene ends were 4 bases for V and 3 bases for J; bases not matched to a gene: 15. This CDR3 has 18 residues. In germline, CDR1 is PRHDT, CDR2 FYEKMQ (reference sequence). The CDR3 spells CASSSYGIPGQGNYEQYF. The CDR3, as DNA: TGTGCCAGCAGCTCATATGGGATACCGGGACAGGGGAACTACGAGCAGTACTTC.

This chain links TRBV24-1 with TRBJ1-2; 12 positions match TRBD1. V lost 4 bases, J lost 6 bases, and 5 bases stayed unmatched. The CDR3 runs to 15 residues. Germline V CDR1 and CDR2: KGHDR, SFDVKD. CDR3 loop: CATSEPGQGADGYTF. CDR3 nucleotide sequence: TGTGCCACCAGTGAACCGGGACAGGGGGCGGATGGCTACACCTTC.

This rearrangement joins TRBV19 to TRBJ1-1; no firm D call. Germline lookup yields CDR1 LNHDA and CDR2 SQIVND (reference sequence). This CDR3 comprises 16 residues. Trimming cost V 5 bases and J 3 bases, with 19 bases left between them. The CDR3 sequence: CASSPRWSLRDTEAFF. CDR3 nucleotides: TGTGCCAGTAGTCCCCGGTGGAGTTTGAGGGACACTGAAGCTTTCTTT.

This clone was detected a few times. V is TRBV9 and J is TRBJ1-2; perhaps TRBD1 as D (6 bases). The CDR3 loop spans 16 amino acids. V lost 0 bases and J lost 4, with 16 bases in between. CDR1 and CDR2 (germline): SGDLS, YYNGEE. CDR3 loop: CASSVGQGRNPYGYTF. The DNA for the CDR3 is TGTGCCAGCAGCGTAGGTCAGGGGCGTAACCCCTATGGCTACACCTTC.

The chain couples TRBV6-6 to TRBJ2-7; 12 bases align to TRBD2. CDR3 length: 15 amino acids. With V trimmed by 6 bases and J by 2 bases, 5 bases remained unmatched. Germline CDR1 is MNHNY and CDR2 is SVGAGI (reference sequence). Written as DNA, the CDR3 is TGTGCCAGCAGCAAACTAGCGGGGGGACCCTACGAGCAGTACTTC. Translation gives CASSKLAGGPYEQYF.

The chain has TRBV5-5 and TRBJ1-5, with 11 positions matching TRBD1. CDR1 and CDR2 from the germline V gene are SGHKS and YYEKEE (reference sequence). The V gene end was trimmed by 7 bases and the J gene end by 5 bases; junction bases not matched to a gene: 8. This CDR3 is built from 15 residues. CDR3 sequence reads: CASHEGQGVHQPQHF. CDR3 nucleotide sequence: TGTGCCAGCCACGAGGGACAGGGGGTGCATCAGCCCCAGCATTTT.

This chain connects TRBV2 to TRBJ2-7; weak D call: TRBD1 (6 bases). With 6 bases removed from V and 6 bases from J, the gap between germline ends came to 9 bases. The germline V gene has CDR1 SNHLY and CDR2 FYNNEI. This CDR3 has 11 residues. Here the CDR3 reads CASRLGGEQYF. DNA of the CDR3: TGTGCCAGCAGGCTAGGGGGCGAGCAGTACTTC.

The chain carries TRBV28 and TRBJ1-1, with D possibly being TRBD1 (5 bases). CDR1 MDHEN and CDR2 SYDVKM come from the germline V gene. The CDR3 loop spans 14 amino acids. Trimming pared 7 bases from V and 1 base from J, leaving 13 bases between. The CDR3 DNA reads TGTGCCAGCACCACTTGGGGGGGGAACACTGAAGCTTTCTTT. The encoded protein is CASTTWGGNTEAFF.